One and the same sample provided the 3 T cell receptor beta chains below, sequenced in a study of blood T cell repertoires in COVID-19. Produced via immunoSEQ multiplex PCR; TCRdb's table is partial and in-frame only. The repertoire holds hundreds of thousands of clones, with about 90% as singletons. Input material: PBMCs or T cells enriched from blood (not recorded which). Receptors originate from a woman in her thirties with acute COVID-19.

The sample holds a few counts of this clone. This chain uses TRBV14 with TRBJ2-1; 7 nucleotides line up with TRBD1. CDR3 size: 17 residues. Germline CDR1 and CDR2: SGHDN and FVKESK. With 1 base clipped from V and 5 bases from J, the junction kept 11 bases outside the gene matches. The CDR3 spells CASSQGPGDSLHNEQFF. CDR3 bases: TGTGCCAGCAGCCAAGGCCCCGGGGACAGTTTACACAATGAGCAGTTCTTC.

The CDR3 bases are TGTGCCAGCAGCGAGAGCCCCCTAAGCAATCAGCCCCAGCATTTT. Translated, it gives CASSESPLSNQPQHF. The chain employs TRBV7-2 and TRBJ1-5; no reliable D call. Germline V gene lookup returns CDR1 SGHTA and CDR2 FQGNSA. V lost 5 bases and J lost 1, with 12 bases in between. The CDR3 has 15 amino acids.

The CDR3 DNA sequence: TGTGCCAGCAGCCCGAGAACGACAGTTCCCTATGAAGCTTTCTTT. This codes for CASSPRTTVPYEAFF. The V and J genes are TRBV6-5 and TRBJ1-1; D is perhaps TRBD1 (5 bases). The CDR3 contains 15 residues. Between the trimmed V and J ends, which lost 6 bases and 7 bases, there was a span of 21 bases. In germline, CDR1 is MNHEY, CDR2 SVGAGI.